This T cell receptor (beta chain) was found in a study of blood T cells in healthy people across ages. Findings and caveats of the study: As age increased, TCR beta diversity per million T cells fell in a roughly linear fashion.

The V and J ends lost 2 bases and 2 bases respectively, with 10 bases between them. Germline-derived CDR1 and CDR2 are MNHEY and SMNVEV (reference sequence). CDR3 length: 14 residues. Every sample yielded at least 6 million isolated PBMCs. This clonotype was recorded at least ten times. The antigen is undetermined. A second PCR, run for about 7 to 11 cycles, used a sample-barcoded 5' primer plus a J-beta primer mix. Each CDR3 protein is one row after TCRdb ran MiXCR on the 5' RACE reads. Here the sample spans hundreds of thousands of distinct CDR3 sequences, under 25% being singletons. The sequence came from a man between 65 and 85 years old in good health. The sample was blood. J is TRBJ2-7 and V is TRBV27; D ambiguous. CDR3 DNA: TGTGCCAGCAGTTTAGAGAACGGAGCCTACGAGCAGTACTTC. Protein: CASSLENGAYEQYF.